Listed below are T cell receptor beta chains from one sample, sequenced in a study of PD-1 blockade in classical Hodgkin lymphoma. Libraries were prepared by immunoSEQ multiplex PCR; TCRdb keeps only in-frame clonotypes and omits some of them. The data show around 65,000 clones, 87% seen once. Sequencing used peripheral blood mononuclear cells (PBMCs), obtained before the fourth cycle of nivolumab. The receptors originated from a human donor with classical Hodgkin lymphoma. Each CDR3 is given without its conserved first and last residue.

J | V | CDR3
TRBJ1-4 | TRBV2 | ASSPGNEKLF
TRBJ1-1 | TRBV18 | ASTTTGTGSTEAF
TRBJ2-3 | TRBV6-5 | ASSPAVGYTDTQY
TRBJ1-4 | TRBV9 | ASSAQALNEKLF
TRBJ1-1 | TRBV6-5 | ASRLNRGMNTEAF
TRBJ1-2 | TRBV5-1 | ASSPDSSYGYT
TRBJ2-2 | TRBV6-1 | ASTGQVNTGELF
TRBJ1-4 | TRBV2 | ASGRGETNEKLF
TRBJ2-7 | TRBV14 | ASSREGGTYEQY
TRBJ2-7 | TRBV6-5 | ASSYTDRVYEQY
TRBJ2-3 | TRBV5-1 | ASSLAGDTQY
TRBJ2-7 | TRBV9 | ASSPRGSSYEQY
TRBJ1-6 | TRBV2 | ASGAEGNYSPLH
TRBJ1-1 | TRBV2 | ASSEALGGVTTEAF
TRBJ2-2 | TRBV19 | ASSTQSNTGELF
TRBJ1-5 | TRBV4-1 | ASSQGGQANNPQH
TRBJ1-4 | TRBV5-1 | ASSLAVGTDRGNLF
TRBJ2-7 | TRBV29-1 | SPGTGLHEQY
TRBJ1-6 | TRBV4-1 | ASSQDSRSLSSYNSPLH
TRBJ1-1 | TRBV5-1 | ASSLVAGIPEAF
TRBJ2-1 | TRBV11-3 | ASSLGSGGNEQF
TRBJ1-2 | TRBV5-1 | ASSTLTGNSGYT
TRBJ1-4 | TRBV28 | ASSFGGTNEKLF
TRBJ1-1 | TRBV18 | ASSPLTGGPNTEAF
TRBJ2-3 | TRBV9 | ASTPGAGTDTQY
TRBJ2-3 | TRBV7-7 | ASSLGDRITDTQY
TRBJ2-7 | TRBV7-9 | ASSCPGTSGPYEQY
TRBJ2-1 | TRBV19 | ASITSKGVYNEQF
TRBJ2-2 | TRBV7-3 | ASSSDHSYGELF
TRBJ2-4 | TRBV7-3 | ASSLLGGGLGAKNIQY
TRBJ2-7 | TRBV5-1 | ASSLAGEGVSEQY
TRBJ2-3 | TRBV12-1 | ASSCLADTQY
TRBJ1-2 | TRBV28 | ASSFPGQLGGGYT
TRBJ2-1 | TRBV6-5 | ASRPRQVYNEQF
TRBJ1-1 | TRBV28 | ASSVVGQANTEAF
TRBJ2-2 | TRBV18 | ATTFFGGNTGELF
TRBJ2-2 | TRBV5-1 | ASSLEGQGVGELF
TRBJ2-3 | TRBV5-1 | ASSSNADITDTQY
TRBJ1-1 | TRBV19 | ASSRLPTSDTEAF
TRBJ2-2 | TRBV6-5 | ASSYWTGTTGELF